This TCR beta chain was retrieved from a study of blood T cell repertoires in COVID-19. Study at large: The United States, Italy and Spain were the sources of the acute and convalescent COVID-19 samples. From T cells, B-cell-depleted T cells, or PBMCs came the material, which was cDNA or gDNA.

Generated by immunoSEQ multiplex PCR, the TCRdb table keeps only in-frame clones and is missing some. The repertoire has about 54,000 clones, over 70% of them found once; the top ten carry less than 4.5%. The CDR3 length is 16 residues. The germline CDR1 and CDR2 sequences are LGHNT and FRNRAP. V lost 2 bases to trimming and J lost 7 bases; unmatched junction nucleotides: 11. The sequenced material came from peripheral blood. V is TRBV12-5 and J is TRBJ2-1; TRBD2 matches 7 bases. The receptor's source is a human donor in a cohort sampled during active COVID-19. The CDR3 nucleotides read TGTGCTAGTGGTTTGCCACCGGGCGGGAGTGCGAATGAGCAGTTCTTC. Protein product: CASGLPPGGSANEQFF.